A selection of T cell receptor beta chains follows, all from one sample in a study of tumor-infiltrating lymphocytes in primary liver carcinoma. TCRdb re-derived calls from the multiplex PCR reads in MiXCR, one entry per CDR3 protein. The data contain roughly 100,000 distinct CDR3 sequences, approximately 70% of them singletons. Sequencing used liver tumor tissue from sampling region 2. The receptor set was obtained from an older woman with primary liver carcinoma and hepatitis B virus infection. Each CDR3 is given with its conserved first and last residue. The D gene is left open where the match is weak. The size field is filled for only some rows; it gives once, few, many or a size class.

j_call clone_size v_call d_call cdr3_nt cdr3_aa
TRBJ1-2 - TRBV7-3 - TGTGCCAGCAGCTTAGGGGGGGCCTATGGCTACACCTTC CASSLGGAYGYTF
TRBJ1-5 - TRBV6-1 TRBD1 TGTGCCAGCAGTCAGACAGGGCGGGATCAGGCCCAGCATTTT CASSQTGRDQAQHF
TRBJ1-1 - TRBV6-5 - TGTGCCAGTATCCCGACACCTACATTGAACACTGAAGCTTTCTTT CASIPTPTLNTEAFF
TRBJ2-2 - TRBV11-2 TRBD2 TGTGCCAGCAGCCCTGACCTCGGGACTAGCGGGATCGGGACCGGTGAGCTGTTTTTT CASSPDLGTSGIGTGELFF
TRBJ2-7 - TRBV7-9 TRBD2 TGTGCCGGCAGCTTAGCGGGGGGTTCTACCTACGATCAGTACTTC CAGSLAGGSTYDQYF
TRBJ2-5 many TRBV7-8 TRBD1 TGTGCCAGCAGCCTAGAGGCAGGGGGAACCCAGTACTTC CASSLEAGGTQYF
TRBJ2-7 - TRBV28 - TGTGCCAGAAGTCTGAACAGGTACGAGCAGTACTTC CARSLNRYEQYF
TRBJ2-7 many TRBV28 - TGTGCCAGCAGTACCTCCGGGACAGGGGGGACTAGCGGTTACGAGCAGTACTTC CASSTSGTGGTSGYEQYF
TRBJ1-5 many TRBV5-8 TRBD1 TGTGCCAGCAGCCGGTCCCGGGACAGGTCCCCTAAGCATTTT CASSRSRDRSPKHF
TRBJ2-5 - TRBV6-2/TRBV6-3 TRBD2 TGTGCCAGGAATAGGCTAGCGGAAGAGACCCAGTACTTC CARNRLAEETQYF
TRBJ2-1 - TRBV6-5 - TGTGCCAGCAGTCGTGACGGGACACCTACCTACAATGAGCAGTTCTTC CASSRDGTPTYNEQFF
TRBJ1-1 - TRBV6-2/TRBV6-3 - TGTGCCAGCAGCCAGACAGTTTTGAACACTGAAGCTCCCTTT CASSQTVLNTEAPF
TRBJ1-5 many TRBV5-1 - TGCGCCAGCAGCTTGACGGGGTCTAGCGATCAGCCCCAGCATTTT CASSLTGSSDQPQHF
TRBJ1-5 - TRBV19 - TGTGCCAGTAGCTTGACAAGCAATCAGCCCCAGCATTTT CASSLTSNQPQHF
TRBJ2-7 - TRBV28 - TGTGCCAGCAGTTTATCACGGAGTAGGGTCACCTACGAACAGTACTTC CASSLSRSRVTYEQYF
TRBJ2-2 - TRBV29-1 TRBD2 TGCAGCGTTGCAGCGAGACTAGCGGGAGCCCACACCGGGGAGCTGTTTTTT CSVAARLAGAHTGELFF
TRBJ2-7 - TRBV14 TRBD1 TGTGCCAGCAGCCCAAGGACAGGGGGCGCGGTCGAGCAGTACTTC CASSPRTGGAVEQYF
TRBJ2-3 - TRBV11-3 - TGTGCCAGCAGACAGTGGGCAGATACACAGTATTTT CASRQWADTQYF
TRBJ2-7 - TRBV11-2 - TGTGCCAGCAGCTTGCTACAGGGCCGCTACGAGCAGTGCTTC CASSLLQGRYEQCF
TRBJ2-7 - TRBV11-3 - TGTGCCAGCAGCCCCGTGACGGGGGGCAACTACGGGCAGTACTTC CASSPVTGGNYGQYF
TRBJ1-2 many TRBV6-5 - TGTGCCAGCATGGGGAGGGCGGTGAACTATGGCTACACCTTC CASMGRAVNYGYTF
TRBJ1-2 - TRBV13 - TGTGCCAGCAGCTTAGTTGGCTCCGGCTATTGCTACACCTTC CASSLVGSGYCYTF
TRBJ1-4 - TRBV11-2 - TGTGCCAGCAGCACGACTGGGACCACCCGAGTAACTAATGAAGAACTGTTTTTT CASSTTGTTRVTNEELFF
TRBJ2-1 few TRBV7-9 TRBD1 TGTGCAAGCAGCTTCGACAGGGGGAGAGGGAATGAGCAGTTCTTC CASSFDRGRGNEQFF
TRBJ2-7 once TRBV28 TRBD2 TGTGCCAGCACCCTTAGCGGGCGCTCCTACGAGCAGTGCTTC CASTLSGRSYEQCF
TRBJ2-2 many TRBV28 TRBD2 TGTGCCAGCAGTTTTCCTAGCGGGAGGGCTCGGACCGGGGAGCTGTTTTTT CASSFPSGRARTGELFF
TRBJ2-5 - TRBV7-3 TRBD2 TGTGCCAGCAGCGTAGCGGGAGGAGTAGAGACCCAGTACTTC CASSVAGGVETQYF